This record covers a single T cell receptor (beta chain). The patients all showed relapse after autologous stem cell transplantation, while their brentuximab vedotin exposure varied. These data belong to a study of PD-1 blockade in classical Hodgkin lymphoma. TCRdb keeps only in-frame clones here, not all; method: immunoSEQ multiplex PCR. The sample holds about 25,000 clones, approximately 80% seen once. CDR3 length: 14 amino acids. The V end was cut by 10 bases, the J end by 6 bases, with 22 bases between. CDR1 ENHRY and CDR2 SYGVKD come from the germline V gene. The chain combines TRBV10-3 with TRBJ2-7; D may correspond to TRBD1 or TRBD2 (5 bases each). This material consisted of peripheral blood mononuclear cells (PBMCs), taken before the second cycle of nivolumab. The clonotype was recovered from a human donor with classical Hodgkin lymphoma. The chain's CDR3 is CASSTGTPASEQYF. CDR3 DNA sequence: TGTGCCAGTTCCACCGGGACCCCCGCCTCCGAGCAGTACTTC.